This entry lists 15 T cell receptor beta chains sequenced from one sample in a study of shared clonotypes between healthy human individuals. The table came from immunoSEQ multiplex PCR; TCRdb's copy has only in-frame clones and leaves some out. The profile shows 600,000 to 750,000 clones, 72% of them singletons. Specimen: memory CD4+ T cells sorted from blood. Subset defined: CD45RA-negative fraction. The receptors were sampled from a woman aged 25-40 years in good health.

This clone was picked up a small number of times. The chain links TRBV10-3 to TRBJ1-5; the D gene is possibly TRBD1 (5 bases). Germline V gene sequence: CDR1 ENHRY, CDR2 SYGVKD. Trimming took off 8 bases at V and 2 bases at J, with 10 bases between the two ends. This CDR3 is built from 13 residues. CDR3 DNA sequence: TGTGCCATCGGTTCGGGGGGCAATCAGCCCCAGCATTTT. Protein product: CAIGSGGNQPQHF.

The rearrangement uses TRBV7-9 and TRBJ2-5; 10 bases map to TRBD2. Germline trimming cut 3 bases from V and 5 bases from J; bases unmatched to any gene: 3. Germline lookup yields CDR1 SEHNR and CDR2 FQNEAQ (reference sequence). The CDR3 length is 14 residues. CDR3 protein: CASSFSGRPETQYF. The CDR3 DNA follows: TGTGCCAGCAGCTTTAGCGGGAGGCCGGAGACCCAGTACTTC.

V is TRBV15 and J is TRBJ1-2; unclear D gene. Germline V lookup: CDR1 LNHNV, CDR2 YYDKDF (reference sequence). V dropped 0 bases and J dropped 4 bases, with 6 bases sitting between them. The CDR3 consists of 13 residues. The CDR3 DNA reads as TGTGCCACCAGCAGAGATCGCCCCTATGGCTACACCTTC. Its protein is CATSRDRPYGYTF.

The gene calls are TRBV7-2 and TRBJ1-5; D unresolved. The germline gives CDR1 SGHTA, CDR2 FQGNSA. The germline V and J ends were trimmed by 5 bases and 6 bases, with 17 bases remaining between them. The CDR3 extends over 15 amino acids. Written as DNA, the CDR3 is TGTGCCAGCAGCCGCCTCTCAGCCCCAAGTCAGCCCCAGCATTTT. Protein product: CASSRLSAPSQPQHF.

This chain uses TRBV11-2 with TRBJ2-6; 10 bases fit TRBD2. This CDR3 comprises 17 residues. CDR1 and CDR2 from the germline V gene are SGHAT and FQNNGV. Germline trimming cut 4 bases from V and 4 bases from J; bases unmatched to any gene: 7. The CDR3 protein is CASSWASGSRGANVLTF. As DNA, the CDR3 is TGTGCCAGCAGCTGGGCTAGCGGGAGTAGAGGGGCCAACGTCCTGACTTTC.

The chain couples TRBV5-1 to TRBJ2-5, with D perhaps TRBD1 (6 bases). The CDR3 is 16 residues long. CDR1 and CDR2 (germline): SGHRS, YFSETQ. Trimming removed 4 bases from V and 0 bases from J, with 16 bases in between. The CDR3 region has the DNA TGCGCCAGCAGCCAGACAGGTGGGGAGTACCAAGAGACCCAGTACTTC. Amino acid sequence: CASSQTGGEYQETQYF.

The chain is built from TRBV5-1 and TRBJ2-1; TRBD2 matches 13 bases. V lost 2 bases, J lost 9 bases, and 8 bases stayed unmatched. The CDR3 consists of 16 residues. Germline CDR1 reads SGHRS; CDR2 reads YFSETQ. CDR3 nucleotides: TGCGCCAGCAGCTTTCGGACTAGCGGGAGTAGGGGTGAGCAGTTCTTC. The encoded protein is CASSFRTSGSRGEQFF.

CDR3 loop: CASSIAQKGGSNQPQHF. As DNA, the CDR3 is TGTGCCAGTAGTATAGCCCAAAAAGGGGGGAGCAATCAGCCCCAGCATTTT. The chain employs TRBV19 and TRBJ1-5; tentative D call: TRBD1 (6 bases). The CDR3 extends over 17 amino acids. Germline CDR1 reads LNHDA; CDR2 reads SQIVND (reference sequence). The V and J ends lost 1 base and 1 base respectively, with 14 bases between them.

The rearrangement links TRBV5-1 to TRBJ2-7, with D possibly TRBD1 on 5 matching bases. V was cut by 4 bases and J by 5 bases, with 16 bases left in between. The CDR3 consists of 14 residues. The V gene's germline CDR1 is SGHRS and CDR2 YFSETQ. This chain's CDR3 is CASSLQTSTDEQYF. CDR3 DNA sequence: TGCGCCAGCAGCCTCCAAACTTCGACAGACGAGCAGTACTTC.

This chain links TRBV2 with TRBJ2-3; D is uncertain. CDR3 size: 17 residues. Per the germline V gene, CDR1 is SNHLY and CDR2 is FYNNEI. V lost 5 bases and J lost 0, with 18 bases in between. The CDR3 is CASSWVLGSTSTDTQYF. In DNA form, the CDR3 reads TGTGCCAGCAGTTGGGTGTTAGGCTCTACTAGCACAGATACGCAGTATTTT.

This clone was observed a few times. The chain is built from TRBV10-2 and TRBJ2-5; no clear D gene. V dropped 2 bases and J dropped 5 bases, with 3 bases sitting between them. CDR3 length: 11 amino acids. The germline CDR1 and CDR2 sequences are WSHSY and SAAADI. The CDR3 sequence: CASSEMETQYF. In nucleotides, the CDR3 is TGCGCCAGCAGTGAGATGGAGACCCAGTACTTC.

The chain carries TRBV28 and TRBJ1-1; no definite D call. V was clipped by 2 bases and J by 2 bases, with 18 bases between them. The CDR3 contains 17 residues. CDR1 and CDR2 from the germline V gene are MDHEN and SYDVKM. The CDR3 protein is CASSLGHSGPDNTEAFF. CDR3 DNA sequence: TGTGCCAGCAGTTTAGGCCATAGCGGCCCTGATAACACTGAAGCTTTCTTT. The full variable domain, its missing parts supplied by reference TRBV28 and TRBJ1-1, is DVKVTQSSRYLVKRTGEKVFLECVQDMDHENMFWYRQDPGLGLRLIYFSYDVKMKEKGDIPEGYSVSREKKERFSLILESASTNQTSMYLCASSLGHSGPDNTEAFFGQGTRLTVV.

This clone came up once. CDR3: CASSQSGNEQFF. CDR3 bases: TGTGCCAGCAGCCAATCAGGGAATGAGCAGTTCTTC. The chain joins TRBV7-2 to TRBJ2-1, with D possibly being TRBD1 (5 bases). V lost 5 bases and J 7 bases, leaving 9 bases between the germline ends. In germline, CDR1 is SGHTA, CDR2 FQGNSA. The CDR3 extends over 12 amino acids.

The gene calls are TRBV4-2 and TRBJ1-4, with 10 nucleotides matching TRBD1. Germline CDR1 LGHNA, CDR2 YNFKEQ. V gave up 6 bases and J gave up 6 bases; unmatched junction bases: 7. The CDR3 consists of 15 residues. The CDR3 region has the DNA TGTGCCAGCAGTCCTCCGGGACAGGGGTATGAAAAACTGTTTTTT. This gives the protein CASSPPGQGYEKLFF.

The rearrangement joins TRBV19 to TRBJ2-5, with D unclear. V lost 5 bases and J lost 2, with 12 bases in between. The germline CDR1 and CDR2 sequences are LNHDA and SQIVND (reference sequence). CDR3 length: 14 amino acids. CDR3 amino acids: CASSAFGNQETQYF. CDR3 bases: TGTGCCAGTAGTGCGTTCGGTAATCAAGAGACCCAGTACTTC.